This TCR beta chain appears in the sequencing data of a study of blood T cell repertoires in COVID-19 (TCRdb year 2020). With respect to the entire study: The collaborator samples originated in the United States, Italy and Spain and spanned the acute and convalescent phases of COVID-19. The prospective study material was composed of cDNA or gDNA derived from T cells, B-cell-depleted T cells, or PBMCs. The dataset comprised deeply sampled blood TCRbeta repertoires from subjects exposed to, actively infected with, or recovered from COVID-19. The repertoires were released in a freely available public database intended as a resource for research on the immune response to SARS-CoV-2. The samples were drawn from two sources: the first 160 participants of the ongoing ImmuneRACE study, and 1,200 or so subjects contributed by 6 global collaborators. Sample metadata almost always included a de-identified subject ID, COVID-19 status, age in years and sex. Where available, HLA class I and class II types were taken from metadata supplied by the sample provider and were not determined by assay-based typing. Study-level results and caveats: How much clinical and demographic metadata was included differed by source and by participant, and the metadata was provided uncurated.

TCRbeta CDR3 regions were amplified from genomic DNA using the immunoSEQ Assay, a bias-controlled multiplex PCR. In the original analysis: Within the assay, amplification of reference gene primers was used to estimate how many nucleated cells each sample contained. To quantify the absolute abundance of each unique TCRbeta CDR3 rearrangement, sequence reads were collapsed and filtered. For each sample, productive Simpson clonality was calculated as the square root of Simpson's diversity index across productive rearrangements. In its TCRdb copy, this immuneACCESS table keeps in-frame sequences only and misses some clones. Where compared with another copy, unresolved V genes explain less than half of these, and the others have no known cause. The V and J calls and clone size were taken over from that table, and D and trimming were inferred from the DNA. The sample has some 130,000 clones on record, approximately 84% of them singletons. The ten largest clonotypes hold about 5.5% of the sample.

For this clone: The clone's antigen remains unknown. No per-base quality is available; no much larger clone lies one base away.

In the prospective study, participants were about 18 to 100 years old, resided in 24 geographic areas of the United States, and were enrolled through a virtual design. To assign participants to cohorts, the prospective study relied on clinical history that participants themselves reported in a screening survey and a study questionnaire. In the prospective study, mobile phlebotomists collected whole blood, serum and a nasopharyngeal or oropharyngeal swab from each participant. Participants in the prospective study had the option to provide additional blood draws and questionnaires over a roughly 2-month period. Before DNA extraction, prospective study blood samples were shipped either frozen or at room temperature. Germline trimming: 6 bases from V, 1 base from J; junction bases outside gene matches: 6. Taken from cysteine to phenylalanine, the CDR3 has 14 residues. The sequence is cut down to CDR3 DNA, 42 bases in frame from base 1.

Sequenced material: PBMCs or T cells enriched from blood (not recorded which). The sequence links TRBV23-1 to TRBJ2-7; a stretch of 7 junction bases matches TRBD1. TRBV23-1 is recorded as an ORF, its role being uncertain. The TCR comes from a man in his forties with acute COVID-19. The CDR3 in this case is CASRRTGWSYEQYF. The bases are TGCGCCAGCAGGCGGACAGGTTGGTCCTACGAGCAGTACTTC.